The clone carrying this T cell receptor (beta chain) occurred once. In the same sample, other DNA sequences code for this CDR3. The data originate from a study of blood T cell repertoires in COVID-19. Repertoires were generated with immunoSEQ multiplex PCR, while TCRdb's copy carries only in-frame clones and drops some. The top ten hold under 9.5% of the sample, which has some 490,000 clones, roughly nine tenths seen once. CDR1 SNHLY and CDR2 FYNNEI come from the germline V gene. Trimming took 3 bases from V and 5 from J, leaving 7 bases between them. The CDR3 covers 12 residues. This chain uses TRBV2 with TRBJ1-2; D is ambiguous. Sequencing was carried out using PBMCs or T cells enriched from blood (not recorded which). This sequence originates from a woman between 55 and 75 years old who had recovered from COVID-19. The CDR3: CASSENGYGYTF. The CDR3 coding sequence is TGTGCCAGCAGTGAGAACGGTTATGGCTACACCTTC.